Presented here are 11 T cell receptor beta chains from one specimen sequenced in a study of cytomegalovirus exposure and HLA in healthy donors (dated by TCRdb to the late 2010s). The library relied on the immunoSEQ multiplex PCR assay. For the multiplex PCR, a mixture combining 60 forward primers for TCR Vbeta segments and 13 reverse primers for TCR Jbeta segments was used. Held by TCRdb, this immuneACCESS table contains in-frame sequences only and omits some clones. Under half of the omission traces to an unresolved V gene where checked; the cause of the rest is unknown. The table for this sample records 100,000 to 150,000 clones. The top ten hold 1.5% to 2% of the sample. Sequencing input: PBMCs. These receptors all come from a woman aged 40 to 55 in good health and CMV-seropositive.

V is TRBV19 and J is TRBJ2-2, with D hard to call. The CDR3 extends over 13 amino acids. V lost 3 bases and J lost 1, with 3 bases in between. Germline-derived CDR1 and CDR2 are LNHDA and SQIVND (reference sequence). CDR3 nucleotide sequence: TGTGCCAGTAGTATCTTGAACACCGGGGAGCTGTTTTTT. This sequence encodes CASSILNTGELFF.

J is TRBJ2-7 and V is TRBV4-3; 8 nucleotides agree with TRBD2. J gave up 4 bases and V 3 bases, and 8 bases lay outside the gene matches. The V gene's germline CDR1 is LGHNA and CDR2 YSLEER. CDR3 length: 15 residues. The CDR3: CASSQEAGEGYEQYF. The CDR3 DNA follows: TGCGCCAGCAGCCAGGAAGCGGGAGAAGGGTACGAGCAGTACTTC.

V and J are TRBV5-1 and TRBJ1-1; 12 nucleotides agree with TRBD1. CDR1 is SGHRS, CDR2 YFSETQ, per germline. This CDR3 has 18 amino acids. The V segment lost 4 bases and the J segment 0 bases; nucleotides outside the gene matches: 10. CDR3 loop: CASSGTGTGGTLNTEAFF. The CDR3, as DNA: TGCGCCAGCAGCGGTACCGGGACAGGGGGCACGCTGAACACTGAAGCTTTCTTT.

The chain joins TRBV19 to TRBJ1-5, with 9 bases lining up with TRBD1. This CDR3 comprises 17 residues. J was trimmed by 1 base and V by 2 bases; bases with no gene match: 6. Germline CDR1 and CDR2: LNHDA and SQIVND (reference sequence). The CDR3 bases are TGTGCCAGTAGTATACGTGGGACAGGGCACAGCAATCAGCCCCAGCATTTT. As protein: CASSIRGTGHSNQPQHF. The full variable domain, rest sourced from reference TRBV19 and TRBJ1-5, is DGGITQSPKYLFRKEGQNVTLSCEQNLNHDAMYWYRQDPGQGLRLIYYSQIVNDFQKGDIAEGYSVSREKKESFPLTVTSAQKNPTAFYLCASSIRGTGHSNQPQHFGDGTRLSIL.

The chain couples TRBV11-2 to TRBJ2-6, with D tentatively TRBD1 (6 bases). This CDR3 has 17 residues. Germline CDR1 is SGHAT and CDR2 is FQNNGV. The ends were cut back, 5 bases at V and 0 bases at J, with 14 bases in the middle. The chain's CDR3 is CASSHGQSFSGANVLTF. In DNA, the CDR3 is TGTGCCAGCAGCCACGGACAGTCGTTCTCTGGGGCCAACGTCCTGACTTTC.

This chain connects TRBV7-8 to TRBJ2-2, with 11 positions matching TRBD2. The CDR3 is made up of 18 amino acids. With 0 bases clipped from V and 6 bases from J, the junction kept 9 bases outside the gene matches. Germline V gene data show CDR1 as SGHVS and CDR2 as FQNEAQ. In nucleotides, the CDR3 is TGTGCCAGCAGCTTAGCCCGAACTAGCGGGAGATGGGCCGGGGAGCTGTTTTTT. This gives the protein CASSLARTSGRWAGELFF. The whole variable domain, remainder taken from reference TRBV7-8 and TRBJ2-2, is GAGVSQSPRYKVAKRGQDVALRCDPISGHVSLFWYQQALGQGPEFLTYFQNEAQLDKSGLPSDRFFAERPEGSVSTLKIQRTQQEDSAVYLCASSLARTSGRWAGELFFGEGSRLTVL.

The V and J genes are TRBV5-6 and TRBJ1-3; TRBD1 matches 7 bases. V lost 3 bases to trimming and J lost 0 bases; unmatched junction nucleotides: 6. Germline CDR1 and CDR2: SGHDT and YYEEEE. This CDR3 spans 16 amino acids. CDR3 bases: TGTGCCAGCAGCTCCTGGGGACAGCCCTCTGGAAACACCATATATTTT. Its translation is CASSSWGQPSGNTIYF.

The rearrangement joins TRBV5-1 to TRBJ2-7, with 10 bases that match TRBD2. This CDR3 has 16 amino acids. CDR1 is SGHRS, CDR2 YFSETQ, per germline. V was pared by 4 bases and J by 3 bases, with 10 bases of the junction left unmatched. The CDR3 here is CASSLVPSGSIYEQYF. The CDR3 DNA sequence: TGCGCCAGCAGCCTGGTTCCTAGCGGGAGTATCTACGAGCAGTACTTC.

DNA of the CDR3: TGTGCCATCAATTCCAGGGGAGGGACTGAAGCTTTCTTT. Amino acid sequence: CAINSRGGTEAFF. This sequence joins TRBV10-3 and TRBJ1-1, with a tentative D call TRBD1 (6 bases). V was pared by 7 bases and J by 5 bases, with 14 bases between. Germline V gene data show CDR1 as ENHRY and CDR2 as SYGVKD. This CDR3 is 13 amino acids long.

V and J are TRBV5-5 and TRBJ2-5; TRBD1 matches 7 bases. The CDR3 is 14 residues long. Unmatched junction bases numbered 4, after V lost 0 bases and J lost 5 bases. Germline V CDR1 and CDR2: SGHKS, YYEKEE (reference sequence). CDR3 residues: CASSLGQGEETQYF. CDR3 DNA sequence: TGTGCCAGCAGCTTGGGACAGGGAGAGGAGACCCAGTACTTC.

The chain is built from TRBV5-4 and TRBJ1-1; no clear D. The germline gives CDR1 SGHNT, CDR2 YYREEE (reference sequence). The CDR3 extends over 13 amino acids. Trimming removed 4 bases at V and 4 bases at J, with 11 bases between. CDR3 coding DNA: TGTGCCAGCAGCCACGGCGGGGTCACTGAAGCTTTCTTT. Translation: CASSHGGVTEAFF.